A selection of T cell receptor beta chains follows, all from one sample in a study of regulatory T cells in long-lasting Graves disease. TCRdb reprocessed the multiplex PCR reads via MiXCR and lists one record per CDR3 protein. The sample yields roughly 510,000 distinct CDR3 sequences, 15% to 20% seen once. The sample was also reused in another study, on T cells in Graves' hyperthyroidism and ophthalmopathy.

The sample was peripheral blood mononuclear cells (PBMCs), taken at new diagnosis, from a patient treated with antithyroid drugs. All receptors derive from a young man with Graves disease. Each CDR3 is given with its conserved first and last residue. The D gene is left open where the match is weak. Size values are once, few and many counts, or a class for expanded clones, and some rows have none.

clone_size	v_call	cdr3_length	d_call	j_call	cdr3_aa	cdr3_nt
many	TRBV30	13	NA	TRBJ1-4	CAWYRATNEKLFF	TGTGCCTGGTACAGAGCAACTAATGAAAAACTGTTTTTT
few	TRBV9	15	NA	TRBJ2-5	CASSVAMGGQETQYF	TGTGCCAGCAGCGTAGCTATGGGTGGCCAAGAGACCCAGTACTTC
few	TRBV10-1	14	TRBD1	TRBJ1-1	CASSRDRGNTEAFF	TGCGCCAGCAGTCGGGACAGAGGGAACACTGAAGCTTTCTTT
NA	TRBV18	16	NA	TRBJ1-5	CASSPPEGGGNQPQHF	TGTGCCAGCTCACCACCGGAAGGAGGAGGCAATCAGCCCCAGCATTTT
many	TRBV7-8	13	NA	TRBJ1-5	CASSLVTAQPQHF	TGTGCCAGCAGCTTAGTTACGGCCCAGCCCCAGCATTTT
NA	TRBV5-1	14	NA	TRBJ2-6	CASAEMTGANVLTF	TGCGCCAGCGCTGAAATGACTGGGGCCAACGTCCTGACTTTC
many	TRBV11-2	17	NA	TRBJ1-5	CASSLGRVGYSNQPQHF	TGTGCCAGCAGCTTAGGCAGGGTAGGTTATAGCAATCAGCCCCAGCATTTT
NA	TRBV5-1	13	NA	TRBJ2-1	CASSLEGSSRQFF	TGCGCCAGCAGCTTGGAAGGGTCTAGCCGACAGTTCTTC
many	TRBV20-1	12	NA	TRBJ2-7	CSARDRPIEQYF	TGCAGTGCTAGAGATCGTCCGATTGAGCAGTACTTC
many	TRBV12-3/TRBV12-4	13	NA	TRBJ1-4	CASSLMEGEKLFF	TGTGCCAGCAGTTTAATGGAGGGGGAAAAACTGTTTTTT
NA	TRBV7-8	15	NA	TRBJ2-7	CASSLGRLKSYEQYF	TGTGCCAGCAGCTTAGGGAGGTTGAAGTCCTACGAGCAGTACTTC
NA	TRBV6-1	21	TRBD2	TRBJ2-1	CASSTDLGLAGSISSYNEQFF	TGTGCCAGCAGTACGGACCTAGGACTAGCGGGATCCATTAGCTCCTACAATGAGCAGTTCTTC
many	TRBV6-1	15	TRBD1	TRBJ1-5	CASSPGQGSNQPQHF	TGTGCCAGCAGCCCGGGACAGGGAAGCAATCAGCCCCAGCATTTT
many	TRBV27	16	TRBD1	TRBJ1-2	CASSLGGQGGRYGYTF	TGTGCCAGCAGTTTAGGTGGGCAGGGGGGTCGCTATGGCTACACCTTC
few	TRBV19	16	TRBD1	TRBJ2-1	CASRAGAGGFLAEQFF	TGTGCCAGTAGGGCTGGGGCAGGGGGCTTCTTAGCTGAGCAGTTCTTC
few	TRBV4-2	16	TRBD1	TRBJ1-4	CASSQLPGQGNEKLFF	TGTGCCAGCAGCCAGCTTCCGGGACAGGGGAATGAAAAACTGTTTTTT
NA	TRBV7-2	15	NA	TRBJ2-2	CASGRNRGGTGELFF	TGTGCCAGCGGCCGGAATAGGGGAGGCACCGGGGAGCTGTTTTTT
many	TRBV7-9	15	TRBD1	TRBJ2-7	CASSVPGQGIYEQYF	TGTGCCAGCAGCGTCCCGGGACAGGGAATCTACGAGCAGTACTTC
few	TRBV5-4	14	NA	TRBJ2-1	CASSYGDTYNEQFF	TGTGCCAGCAGCTACGGGGACACTTACAATGAGCAGTTCTTC
NA	TRBV19	15	NA	TRBJ2-7	CASSNPLVWDNEQYF	TGTGCCAGCTCAAACCCACTAGTATGGGACAATGAGCAGTACTTC
NA	TRBV5-1	17	TRBD1	TRBJ2-5	CASSLDPGGLNLETQYF	TGCGCCAGCAGCTTGGACCCAGGGGGTCTAAATTTGGAGACCCAGTACTTC
NA	TRBV20-1	13	TRBD2	TRBJ2-7	CSAGLAGPYEQYF	TGCAGTGCGGGACTAGCGGGACCCTACGAGCAGTACTTC
many	TRBV20-1	14	TRBD2	TRBJ2-1	CSAIGLAVHNEQFF	TGCAGTGCTATCGGACTAGCGGTACACAATGAGCAGTTCTTC
NA	TRBV7-9	12	NA	TRBJ1-5	CASSRDHQPQHF	TGTGCCAGCAGCAGGGACCATCAGCCCCAGCATTTT
many	TRBV28	16	NA	TRBJ2-1	CASSPPRYKVMIEQFF	TGTGCCAGCAGTCCGCCGAGGTACAAGGTAATGATTGAGCAGTTCTTC
many	TRBV7-8	18	NA	TRBJ2-1	CASSPLGIDMATYNEQFF	TGTGCCAGCAGCCCCCTCGGGATAGACATGGCCACTTACAATGAGCAGTTCTTC
many	TRBV12-3/TRBV12-4	14	NA	TRBJ2-7	CASSLGPVRGEQYF	TGTGCCAGCAGTCTGGGCCCAGTTCGGGGGGAGCAGTACTTC
few	TRBV7-2	12	NA	TRBJ1-2	CASSGDFYGYTF	TGTGCCAGCAGTGGGGATTTCTATGGCTACACCTTC
few	TRBV28	15	NA	TRBJ1-6	CASSPGGGRRSPLHF	TGTGCCAGCAGTCCTGGGGGGGGGCGACGATCACCCCTCCACTTT
many	TRBV2	16	TRBD2	TRBJ2-7	CASSWTSEFLSYEQYF	TGTGCCAGCAGCTGGACTAGCGAGTTTCTCTCCTACGAGCAGTACTTC
few	TRBV5-1	14	NA	TRBJ2-7	CASSSKSDGYEQYF	TGCGCCAGCAGCTCCAAATCCGACGGCTACGAGCAGTACTTC
many	TRBV12-3/TRBV12-4	15	TRBD2	TRBJ2-3	CASSPSGRAARTQYF	TGTGCCAGCAGTCCAAGCGGGAGAGCTGCTCGAACGCAGTATTTT
many	TRBV7-8	13	NA	TRBJ2-1	CASSSLASNEQFF	TGTGCCAGCAGCTCACTAGCTTCCAATGAGCAGTTCTTC
NA	TRBV2	15	NA	TRBJ2-4	CASSELTLAKNIQYF	TGTGCCAGCAGTGAATTGACACTCGCCAAAAACATTCAGTACTTC
NA	TRBV13	15	TRBD2	TRBJ2-5	CASSRRRTSKETQYF	TGTGCCAGCAGCCGGAGAAGGACTAGCAAAGAGACCCAGTACTTC
many	TRBV30	13	NA	TRBJ1-2	CAWSVMGFHGYTF	TGTGCCTGGAGTGTAATGGGGTTCCATGGCTACACCTTC
many	TRBV27	13	NA	TRBJ2-7	CASGPGVTYEQYF	TGTGCCAGCGGACCCGGGGTTACCTACGAGCAGTACTTC
many	TRBV5-5	15	TRBD2	TRBJ2-7	CASSFATSPTYEQYF	TGTGCCAGCAGCTTTGCGACTAGCCCCACCTACGAGCAGTACTTC
NA	TRBV19	17	NA	TRBJ1-1	CASSTPNRGTRGTEAFF	TGTGCCAGTAGTACCCCCAATCGAGGGACTAGGGGAACTGAAGCTTTCTTT
few	TRBV15	17	NA	TRBJ1-5	CATSRGPGSTGNQPQHF	TGTGCCACCAGCAGAGGTCCTGGGTCGACAGGCAATCAGCCCCAGCATTTT
NA	TRBV27	14	TRBD1	TRBJ2-7	CASSFRTGTYEQYF	TGTGCCAGCAGTTTTAGGACAGGGACCTACGAGCAGTACTTC
NA	TRBV19	15	TRBD1	TRBJ1-1	CASKDRALANTEAFF	TGTGCCAGCAAAGACAGGGCGTTGGCGAACACTGAAGCTTTCTTT
NA	TRBV5-4	16	NA	TRBJ2-1	CASSSPSGDRYNEQFF	TGTGCCAGCAGCTCCCCATCGGGGGACAGATACAATGAGCAGTTCTTC
many	TRBV5-1	16	TRBD2	TRBJ2-5	CASSPSTAGGGETQYF	TGCGCCAGCAGCCCCTCCACGGCGGGAGGTGGGGAGACCCAGTACTTC
NA	TRBV19	15	TRBD2	TRBJ2-7	CASSSPGSGEYEQYF	TGTGCCAGTAGTTCCCCGGGGAGCGGGGAGTACGAGCAGTACTTC
few	TRBV9	13	TRBD1	TRBJ1-1	CASSQGDSTEAFF	TGTGCCAGCAGCCAGGGGGACTCCACTGAAGCTTTCTTT
many	TRBV3-1	12	NA	TRBJ2-7	CASSQVVYEQYF	TGTGCCAGCAGCCAGGTTGTGTACGAGCAGTACTTC
NA	TRBV9	16	NA	TRBJ2-1	CASSVEGRRGYNEQFF	TGTGCCAGCAGCGTAGAGGGCAGGCGGGGATACAATGAGCAGTTCTTC
many	TRBV27	14	NA	TRBJ2-5	CASRVRQSQETQYF	TGTGCCAGCAGGGTTAGACAGAGCCAAGAGACCCAGTACTTC
many	TRBV6-1	13	TRBD1	TRBJ1-4	CATGDRGGEKLFF	TGTGCCACCGGAGACAGGGGAGGGGAAAAACTGTTTTTT
NA	TRBV9	15	NA	TRBJ1-5	CASSAGLYSNQPQHF	TGTGCCAGCAGCGCAGGCCTATATAGCAATCAGCCCCAGCATTTT